The 20 T cell receptor beta chains below come from one sample, sequenced in a study of T cells after yellow fever vaccination. TCRdb reprocessed the 5' RACE reads via MiXCR and lists one record per CDR3 protein. The table shows 610,000 or so distinct CDR3 sequences, with over 9% occurring only once. Specimen: PBMCs, collected on the day of the yellow fever booster vaccination. All receptors derive from a man aged 30 to 39 who received the YFV17D yellow fever vaccine.

The V and J genes are TRBV20-1 and TRBJ2-5; 10 positions agree with TRBD1. Germline lookup yields CDR1 DFQATT and CDR2 SNEGSKA (reference sequence). J lost 4 bases, V lost 3 bases, and 8 bases had no gene match. The CDR3 has 15 residues. CDR3 sequence: CSASRTGGRIETQYF. The CDR3 DNA follows: TGCAGTGCTAGCCGGACAGGGGGACGAATAGAGACCCAGTACTTC.

This clonotype was seen ten or more times. The CDR3: CASTFGASGRGSYEQYF. CDR3 sequence (DNA): TGTGCCAGCACCTTTGGGGCTAGCGGGAGGGGGTCCTACGAGCAGTACTTC. The genes are TRBV28 and TRBJ2-7, with 12 positions matching TRBD2. Trimming took 7 bases from V and 1 from J; bases not matched to a gene: 11. The CDR3 spans 17 residues. CDR1 and CDR2 from the germline V gene are MDHEN and SYDVKM.

The table lists this clonotype with a few counts. The gene calls are TRBV4-3 and TRBJ1-4; D call uncertain. The germline CDR1 and CDR2 sequences are LGHNA and YSLEER. This CDR3 contains 16 residues. V lost 0 bases to trimming and J lost 7 bases, with 15 bases between them. In DNA form, the CDR3 reads TGCGCCAGCAGCCAAGATCTTATGGGCGCCGGTGAAAAACTGTTTTTT. Encoded protein: CASSQDLMGAGEKLFF.

This clonotype was picked up a small number of times. This chain links TRBV19 with TRBJ2-2; 9 bases fit TRBD2. The CDR3 is 15 amino acids. V dropped 6 bases and J dropped 6; count of bases not matched to a gene: 8. CDR1 and CDR2 (germline): LNHDA, SQIVND (reference sequence). This chain's CDR3 is CASRGLAGAPGELFF. CDR3 coding DNA: TGTGCCAGTAGGGGGTTAGCGGGAGCCCCCGGGGAGCTGTTTTTT.

This clonotype has ten or more counts. The CDR3 spells CSAGTSGRGNEQFF. In DNA form, the CDR3 reads TGCAGCGCTGGGACTAGCGGGAGGGGGAATGAGCAGTTCTTC. The J gene is TRBJ2-1, the V gene TRBV20-1; 16 nucleotides line up with TRBD2. Germline CDR1 and CDR2: DFQATT and SNEGSKA (reference sequence). The length of the CDR3 is 14 residues.

This clonotype showed up many times. V gene TRBV7-2 combines with J gene TRBJ2-5; 8 bases are a match to TRBD2. With V trimmed by 5 bases and J by 5 bases, 10 bases remained unmatched. This CDR3 has 15 amino acids. CDR1 and CDR2 from the germline V gene are SGHTA and FQGNSA. The CDR3 DNA reads TGTGCCAGCAGCCCCCAAGCGGGAGTCAGGGAGACCCAGTACTTC. Translation: CASSPQAGVRETQYF.

This chain uses TRBV7-9 with TRBJ2-3, with TRBD2 as a possible D gene (5 bases). This CDR3 region has 14 residues. V was clipped by 4 bases and J by 3 bases, with 11 bases between them. Germline CDR1 SEHNR, CDR2 FQNEAQ (reference sequence). The CDR3 loop reads CASSSLDYTDTQYF. CDR3 bases: TGTGCCAGCAGCTCACTAGACTATACAGATACGCAGTATTTT.

Only a few counts were recorded for this clonotype. V gene TRBV4-3 combines with J gene TRBJ2-3; the D gene is possibly TRBD1 (5 bases). V was cut by 0 bases and J by 0 bases, with 16 bases left in between. Germline V CDR1 and CDR2: LGHNA, YSLEER. The CDR3 spans 18 residues. The CDR3 coding sequence is TGCGCCAGCAGCCAAGATATGACCCGTGGGGCTAGCACAGATACGCAGTATTTT. It specifies CASSQDMTRGASTDTQYF.

The V gene is TRBV7-9, the J gene TRBJ2-5; D possibly matches TRBD1 or TRBD2 (5 bases each). The CDR3 sequence is 16 residues long. Germline V gene sequence: CDR1 SEHNR, CDR2 FQNEAQ (reference sequence). V shed 3 bases and J shed 4 bases, with 18 bases lying between them. CDR3 sequence: CASSFEVGTGGETQYF. CDR3 DNA sequence: TGTGCCAGCAGCTTTGAAGTAGGGACGGGTGGAGAGACCCAGTACTTC.

This clonotype has more than one count but fewer than ten. V gene TRBV6-4 combines with J gene TRBJ2-5; D gene unclear. The CDR3 consists of 14 residues. Looked up from germline, CDR1 is MRHNA and CDR2 is SNTAGT. The V and J ends lost 0 bases and 5 bases respectively, with 10 bases between them. Here the CDR3 reads CASSDSPSWETQYF. DNA for the CDR3: TGTGCCAGCAGTGACTCTCCTAGTTGGGAGACCCAGTACTTC.

This clonotype was seen more than once but under ten times. The CDR3 loop reads CASTGGVGSSPLHF. Written as DNA, the CDR3 is TGTGCCAGCACAGGGGGCGTAGGAAGTTCACCCCTCCACTTT. The rearrangement uses TRBV3-1 and TRBJ1-6; 8 positions agree with TRBD1. The CDR3 extends over 14 amino acids. J gave up 9 bases and V 7 bases, and 8 bases lay outside the gene matches. Per the germline V gene, CDR1 is LGHDT and CDR2 is YNNKEL (reference sequence).

This clonotype was picked up a small number of times. The V call is TRBV19, the J call TRBJ2-3; tentatively, D is TRBD1 or TRBD2 (5 bases each). The CDR3 sequence is 12 residues long. Germline CDR1 reads LNHDA; CDR2 reads SQIVND (reference sequence). V was pared by 10 bases and J by 3 bases, with 11 bases between. The CDR3 bases are TGTGCCACCGATGGGGGAACAGATACGCAGTATTTT. Translation gives CATDGGTDTQYF.

This clonotype was recorded at least ten times. This chain connects TRBV6-5 to TRBJ1-2; D unresolved. V was pared by 8 bases and J by 1 base, with 5 bases between. Germline values: CDR1 MNHEY, CDR2 SVGAGI. CDR3 size: 11 residues. CDR3 nucleotides: TGTGCCAGCGGTAGTAACTATGGCTACACCTTC. Its protein is CASGSNYGYTF.

This rearrangement joins TRBV19 to TRBJ1-1; D gene ambiguous. Trimming took off 6 bases at V and 6 bases at J, with 14 bases between the two ends. This CDR3 has 13 residues. Germline lookup yields CDR1 LNHDA and CDR2 SQIVND (reference sequence). CDR3 coding DNA: TGTGCCAGTAGAGGGCAGAAAAAAGCTGAAGCTTTCTTT. Encoded protein: CASRGQKKAEAFF.

There are many counts of this clonotype. The gene calls are TRBV5-5 and TRBJ2-5; D call uncertain. V gave up 2 bases and J gave up 4 bases, with 3 bases separating them. Germline CDR1 and CDR2: SGHKS and YYEKEE (reference sequence). This CDR3 has 11 amino acids. The CDR3 is CASSLLETQYF. CDR3 sequence (DNA): TGTGCCAGCAGCTTATTAGAGACCCAGTACTTC.

This rearrangement joins TRBV6-2 or TRBV6-3 to TRBJ2-5, with unresolved D. Germline values: CDR1 MNHEY, CDR2 SVGEGT. The CDR3 contains 12 residues. Trimming took 6 bases from V and 0 from J, leaving 5 bases between them. In nucleotides, the CDR3 is TGTGCCAGCAGAAGTTACCAAGAGACCCAGTACTTC. Translating it yields CASRSYQETQYF.

A note on this clonotype: At one end, the junction sequence differs from germline, possibly due to a read error. The V and J genes are TRBV9 and TRBJ2-4; D call uncertain. This CDR3 is 15 amino acids long. CDR1 is SGDLS, CDR2 YYNGEE, per germline. The CDR3 sequence is CASSVCRAAENIQYF. CDR3 nucleotides: TGTGCCAGCAGCGTATGCCGGGCAGCCGAAAACATTCAGTACTTC.

The table lists this clonotype with many counts. The gene calls are TRBV20-1 and TRBJ1-1; no clear D gene. The V gene's germline CDR1 is DFQATT and CDR2 SNEGSKA (reference sequence). The V end was cut by 2 bases, the J end by 1 base, with 5 bases between. CDR3 length equals 12 residues. CDR3 sequence (DNA): TGCAGTGCTAGACCCTGGAACACTGAAGCTTTCTTT. This translates into CSARPWNTEAFF.

This chain connects TRBV29-1 to TRBJ2-2, with D maybe TRBD2 (6 bases). Germline V gene data show CDR1 as SQVTM and CDR2 as ANQGSEA. There are 14 residues in the CDR3. V lost 3 bases, J lost 5 bases, and 13 bases lay in between. The CDR3 coding sequence is TGCAGCGTTGATTTGTCAGGGAGGACCGGGGAGCTGTTTTTT. This encodes CSVDLSGRTGELFF.

The gene calls are TRBV5-1 and TRBJ2-7; 9 bases match TRBD2. Per germline, CDR1 SGHRS and CDR2 YFSETQ. Trimming cost V 4 bases and J 2 bases; bases outside gene matches: 13. The CDR3 has 17 amino acids. The DNA of the CDR3 is TGCGCCAGCAGCCCCTCTAGCGGGGAAAACCTCCCCTACGAGCAGTACTTC. The encoded protein is CASSPSSGENLPYEQYF.